This T cell receptor (beta chain) is from a study of regulatory T cells in long-lasting Graves disease. The study, taken as a whole, reports: TRBV28 was favored in persistent disease, as were TRBJ1-2 and TRBJ2-5. Sharing of public clonotypes was greater in persistent patients (approximately 2,700) than in new patients (fewer than 1,000). Lower TCR diversity was seen in persistent Graves' patients than in newly diagnosed ones.

Concerning this clonotype itself: Antigen: not known.

Arm-PCR of CDR3 regions with iRepertoire HTBI primers generated TCR beta libraries. Per the study methods: Segment identification across samples yielded 60 or so TRBV and 14 to 15 TRBJ segments. TCRdb re-analysed the multiplex PCR reads in MiXCR, keeping a single row per CDR3 protein. Clone size and V and J calls follow TCRdb, not the original study. This sample carries 650,000 to 700,000 distinct CDR3 sequences, approximately 31% of them seen once, and the ten largest clones take about two fifths. CDR3 length: 15 residues. Germline V gene sequence: CDR1 SGHDN, CDR2 FVKESK. After removal of 1 base from V and 5 bases from J, the junction contained 1 base not matched to a gene. Time point: persistent/refractory GD, antithyroid drugs over 5 years with positive TRAb. The TCR library was made from RNA that had been extracted from PBMCs in TRIzol.

This clonotype was sampled from a female donor with Graves disease. Sequencing was performed on peripheral blood mononuclear cells (PBMCs), taken when the disease was refractory, from a patient treated with antithyroid drugs. The chain uses TRBV14 and TRBJ2-3; 12 bases are shared with TRBD2. The CDR3 here is CASSQGLAGVDTQYF. The CDR3 bases are TGTGCCAGCAGCCAAGGACTAGCGGGAGTAGATACGCAGTATTTT. Together with reference TRBV14 and TRBJ2-3, the CDR3 gives the full variable domain: EAGVTQFPSHSVIEKGQTVTLRCDPISGHDNLYWYRRVMGKEIKFLLHFVKESKQDESGMPNNRFLAERTGGTYSTLKVQPAELEDSGVYFCASSQGLAGVDTQYFGPGTRLTVL.